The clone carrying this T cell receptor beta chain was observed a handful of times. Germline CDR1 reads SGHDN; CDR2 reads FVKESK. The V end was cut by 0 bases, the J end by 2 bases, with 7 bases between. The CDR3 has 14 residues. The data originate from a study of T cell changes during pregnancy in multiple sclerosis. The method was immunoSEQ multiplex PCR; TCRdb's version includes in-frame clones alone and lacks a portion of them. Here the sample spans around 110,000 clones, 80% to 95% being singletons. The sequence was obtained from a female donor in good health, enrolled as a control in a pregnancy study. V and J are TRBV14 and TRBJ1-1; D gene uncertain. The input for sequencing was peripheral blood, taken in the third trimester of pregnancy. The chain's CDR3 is CASSQDGRNTEAFF. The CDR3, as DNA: TGTGCCAGCAGCCAAGATGGGAGAAACACTGAAGCTTTCTTT. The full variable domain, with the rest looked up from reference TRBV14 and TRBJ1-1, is EAGVTQFPSHSVIEKGQTVTLRCDPISGHDNLYWYRRVMGKEIKFLLHFVKESKQDESGMPNNRFLAERTGGTYSTLKVQPAELEDSGVYFCASSQDGRNTEAFFGQGTRLTVV.